This T cell receptor beta chain derives from a study of blood T cells in healthy people across ages. Study outcomes and limitations: Roughly linear declines in TCR beta diversity per million T cells occurred with age. The lack of PBMC sorting stopped any conclusive naive versus antigen-experienced comparison. The study regarded diversity estimates from one million T cells as underestimates.

The CDR3 is 15 residues long. Germline CDR1 LGHDT, CDR2 YNNKEL (reference sequence). The germline V and J ends were trimmed by 3 bases and 1 base, with 12 bases remaining between them. Concerning this clonotype: What it recognizes is unknown.

The use of a sample-barcoded 5' primer and a J-beta primer mix characterized a second PCR of about 6 to 12 cycles. MiXCR was run by TCRdb on the 5' RACE reads, yielding one entry per CDR3 protein. This sample carries 1.5 million to 2 million distinct CDR3 sequences, about 50% of them seen once, and the ten largest clones take 2.1%. The chain employs TRBV3-1 and TRBJ1-2; possibly TRBD1 for D (5 bases). This TCR was sampled from a woman aged 40 to 50 in good health. The sequencing input was blood. CDR3 in DNA: TGTGCCAGCAGCCAGCCCGCGGGGGGTAACTATGGCTACACCTTC. It specifies CASSQPAGGNYGYTF.